The present entry profiles one T cell receptor beta chain with its context. Antigen unknown. CDR1 is LNHDA and CDR2 is SQIVND in the germline V gene (reference sequence). The CDR3 contains 12 residues. V dropped 5 bases and J dropped 6; count of bases not matched to a gene: 1. CD4+ cells of the naive, central memory, regulatory and stem cell-like memory types were sorted via CD45RO/CCR7/CD25/CD127/CD95/CD27. Purity of each sorted population was above 95%. This sample is drawn from a study of beta chain features in type 1 diabetes. Turning to the study itself: Analysis included 100 million to 140 million sorted cells drawn from all samples. General study results and limits: Among all four CD4+ subsets, Type 1 diabetes patients had TCRB CDR3s that were moderately but significantly shorter.

Every bit of the isolated RNA underwent reverse transcription, so sequencing read expressed TCRB transcripts. Profiled with immunoSEQ multiplex PCR; TCRdb holds only in-frame clones, not every one. The profile shows a few hundred thousand clones, roughly 24% of them singletons. This chain uses TRBV19 with TRBJ1-2; 9 bases are a match to TRBD1. This sequence originates from a woman in her 30s with type 1 diabetes. Specimen: naive CD4+ T cells from blood. The CDR3 protein is CASSDRGNGYTF. CDR3 nucleotide sequence: TGTGCCAGTAGTGACAGGGGGAATGGCTACACCTTC. The full variable domain, with the rest looked up from reference TRBV19 and TRBJ1-2, is DGGITQSPKYLFRKEGQNVTLSCEQNLNHDAMYWYRQDPGQGLRLIYYSQIVNDFQKGDIAEGYSVSREKKESFPLTVTSAQKNPTAFYLCASSDRGNGYTFGSGTRLTVV.